A single sample gave rise to the 32 T cell receptor beta chains below, sequenced in a study of blood T cell repertoires in COVID-19. The data were produced by immunoSEQ multiplex PCR, yet TCRdb's version contains in-frame clones alone and is incomplete. The sample lists about 160,000 clones; 85% to 90% were seen once. Sequencing was carried out using PBMCs or T cells enriched from blood (not recorded which). Every receptor here comes from a woman in her forties or fifties who had recovered from COVID-19.

The chain uses TRBV5-4 and TRBJ1-6, with a weak D call TRBD1 (6 bases). Between the trimmed V and J ends, which lost 7 bases and 4 bases, there was a span of 15 bases. The CDR3 length is 15 residues. CDR1 is SGHNT, CDR2 YYREEE, per germline (reference sequence). CDR3 sequence (DNA): TGTGCCAGCCAGTACGACAGGATTTATAATTCACCCCTCCACTTT. It codes for CASQYDRIYNSPLHF.

In the case of this clone: Other DNA sequences in this specimen translate into the identical CDR3. The gene calls are TRBV12-3 or TRBV12-4 and TRBJ2-3; D not certain. CDR3 length: 12 residues. The V gene lost 0 bases and the J gene lost 5 bases, with 3 bases spanning the gap. CDR3 region: CASSLARDTQYF. The DNA for the CDR3 is TGTGCCAGCAGTTTAGCTAGAGATACGCAGTATTTT.

This chain links TRBV18 with TRBJ2-2; TRBD1 agrees at 7 bases. Germline CDR1 reads KGHSH; CDR2 reads LQKENI. Trimming cost V 3 bases and J 0 bases; bases outside gene matches: 4. The CDR3 extends over 16 amino acids. The CDR3, as DNA: TGTGCCAGCTCACCTTTTCAGGGGGCGAACACCGGGGAGCTGTTTTTT. Translated: CASSPFQGANTGELFF.

The gene calls are TRBV7-9 and TRBJ1-1; D call uncertain. The ends were cut back, 5 bases at V and 1 base at J, with 5 bases in the middle. Germline CDR1 reads SEHNR; CDR2 reads FQNEAQ (reference sequence). The CDR3 has 12 residues. CDR3 sequence: CASSPQNTEAFF. CDR3 in DNA: TGTGCCAGCAGCCCACAGAACACTGAAGCTTTCTTT.

The chain recombines TRBV7-9 with TRBJ1-1, with D possibly TRBD1 on 5 matching bases. Germline V CDR1 and CDR2: SEHNR, FQNEAQ (reference sequence). The CDR3 runs 15 residues. Deletions cut 5 bases from V and 5 bases from J, with 18 bases between. The CDR3 sequence: CASSGKNPGETEAFF. The CDR3 nucleotides read TGTGCCAGCAGCGGAAAAAACCCGGGGGAGACTGAAGCTTTCTTT. Looking up the rest from reference TRBV7-9 and TRBJ1-1 gives the full variable domain: DTGVSQNPRHKITKRGQNVTFRCDPISEHNRLYWYRQTLGQGPEFLTYFQNEAQLEKSRLLSDRFSAERPKGSFSTLEIQRTEQGDSAMYLCASSGKNPGETEAFFGQGTRLTVV.

This chain uses TRBV4-3 with TRBJ1-3; D gene unclear. The CDR3 is 15 residues long. Germline V gene sequence: CDR1 LGHNA, CDR2 YSLEER. V was clipped by 2 bases and J by 0 bases, with 8 bases between them. The CDR3 coding sequence is TGCGCCAGCAGCCAAAGTTATAGCTCTGGAAACACCATATATTTT. It translates to CASSQSYSSGNTIYF.

The chain joins TRBV18 to TRBJ1-4, with TRBD1 identical over 10 bases. CDR3 length: 16 amino acids. Trimming at V came to 3 bases and at J to 0 bases, leaving 1 base not matched to a gene. The germline V gene has CDR1 KGHSH and CDR2 LQKENI. The CDR3 loop is CASSPGTGATNEKLFF. The CDR3 region has the DNA TGTGCCAGCTCACCCGGGACAGGGGCAACTAATGAAAAACTGTTTTTT.

The chain uses TRBV29-1 and TRBJ1-2, with TRBD1 as a possible D gene (5 bases). Trimming pared 5 bases from V and 7 bases from J, leaving 14 bases between. The CDR3 totals 12 residues. The germline gives CDR1 SQVTM, CDR2 ANQGSEA. The CDR3 loop reads CSVQAGWSGYTF. The CDR3 nucleotides are TGCAGCGTTCAGGCAGGGTGGAGTGGCTACACCTTC. Looking up the rest from reference TRBV29-1 and TRBJ1-2 gives the full variable domain: SAVISQKPSRDICQRGTSLTIQCQVDSQVTMMFWYRQQPGQSLTLIATANQGSEATYESGFVIDKFPISRPNLTFSTLTVSNMSPEDSSIYLCSVQAGWSGYTFGSGTRLTVV.

Turning to this clone: This same CDR3 is encoded by further DNA sequences in the sample. This rearrangement joins TRBV11-3 to TRBJ1-1, with TRBD1 as a possible D gene (6 bases). CDR1 and CDR2 (germline): SGHNT, YENEEA. This CDR3 comprises 13 residues. Trimming removed 5 bases at V and 1 base at J, with 8 bases between. Here the CDR3 reads CASSRGGNTEAFF. The CDR3 DNA is TGTGCCAGCAGCAGGGGGGGGAACACTGAAGCTTTCTTT.

This chain links TRBV5-1 with TRBJ2-1, with 9 bases identical to TRBD1. The CDR3 covers 16 residues. The V gene end was trimmed by 4 bases and the J gene end by 4 bases; junction bases not matched to a gene: 9. Germline CDR1 SGHRS, CDR2 YFSETQ. DNA of the CDR3: TGCGCCAGCAGCCTGGGTGGGACAGGGATATACAATGAGCAGTTCTTC. Protein: CASSLGGTGIYNEQFF.

The chain recombines TRBV10-3 with TRBJ1-2; D unresolved. The CDR3 loop spans 14 amino acids. Trimming took 8 bases from V and 5 from J, leaving 18 bases between them. Germline V CDR1 and CDR2: ENHRY, SYGVKD. As DNA, the CDR3 is TGTGCCATCCATCCGGGAACCGGAGAGTATGGCTACACCTTC. Translating gives CAIHPGTGEYGYTF.

V and J are TRBV2 and TRBJ1-2; TRBD1 is a possible D gene (6 bases). V was pared by 11 bases and J by 4 bases, with 17 bases between. Germline V gene lookup returns CDR1 SNHLY and CDR2 FYNNEI. The length of the CDR3 is 13 residues. The CDR3 spells CAGYATGFYGYTF. CDR3 DNA sequence: TGTGCCGGGTATGCGACAGGCTTCTATGGCTACACCTTC.

The chain is built from TRBV12-5 and TRBJ2-3; 8 bases are shared with TRBD1. The CDR3 loop spans 14 amino acids. V lost 5 bases and J lost 4; bases outside the gene matches: 5. CDR1 and CDR2 (germline): LGHNT, FRNRAP. The CDR3 protein is CASGQGASADTQYF. CDR3 bases: TGTGCTAGTGGTCAGGGGGCTAGCGCAGATACGCAGTATTTT. Variable domain in full (rest from reference TRBV12-5 and TRBJ2-3): DARVTQTPRHKVTEMGQEVTMRCQPILGHNTVFWYRQTMMQGLELLAYFRNRAPLDDSGMPKDRFSAEMPDATLATLKIQPSEPRDSAVYFCASGQGASADTQYFGPGTRLTVL.

The chain joins TRBV6-5 to TRBJ1-4; D is unresolved. The CDR3 is 15 residues long. Trimming took 8 bases from V and 7 from J, leaving 20 bases between them. Per the germline V gene, CDR1 is MNHEY and CDR2 is SVGAGI. The CDR3 loop reads CASSRGLLGGEKLFF. CDR3 sequence (DNA): TGTGCCAGCTCCCGTGGACTATTAGGAGGTGAAAAACTGTTTTTT.

The chain couples TRBV6-5 to TRBJ2-5; D may be TRBD1 (6 bases). Deletions cut 5 bases from V and 3 bases from J, with 13 bases between. CDR1 and CDR2 (germline): MNHEY, SVGAGI. The CDR3 is 14 amino acids. The CDR3: CASSLKYREETQYF. The CDR3 DNA reads TGTGCCAGCAGTCTGAAATACAGGGAAGAGACCCAGTACTTC.

V is TRBV5-6 and J is TRBJ2-1, with TRBD2 matching 13 bases. In germline, CDR1 is SGHDT, CDR2 YYEEEE. This CDR3 spans 16 amino acids. After removal of 4 bases from V and 9 bases from J, the junction contained 10 bases not matched to a gene. The chain's CDR3 is CASSPHPGLAGVEQFF. The CDR3 DNA follows: TGTGCCAGCAGCCCCCACCCCGGACTAGCGGGGGTTGAGCAGTTCTTC.

The chain joins TRBV6-6 to TRBJ2-7; 9 nucleotides match TRBD1. This CDR3 spans 16 amino acids. Germline CDR1 is MNHNY and CDR2 is SVGAGI (reference sequence). After removal of 2 bases from V and 2 bases from J, the junction contained 7 bases not matched to a gene. The CDR3 nucleotides read TGTGCCAGCAGTTACCCTCGACAGGGGGGAACCTACGAGCAGTACTTC. The encoded protein is CASSYPRQGGTYEQYF.

J is TRBJ1-1 and V is TRBV5-5, with 7 bases lining up with TRBD1. The junction had 4 bases not matched to a gene; V was cut back by 2 bases and J by 3 bases. The CDR3 spans 14 residues. CDR1 and CDR2 from the germline V gene are SGHKS and YYEKEE (reference sequence). This CDR3 is CASSFITGDTEAFF. CDR3 nucleotides: TGTGCCAGCAGCTTTATTACAGGGGACACTGAAGCTTTCTTT.

This clone has a count of ten or more. The chain recombines TRBV29-1 with TRBJ2-7; D uncertain. V gave up 4 bases and J gave up 1 base, with 5 bases separating them. The CDR3 is 11 residues long. Germline V gene sequence: CDR1 SQVTM, CDR2 ANQGSEA. The CDR3 here is CSVVLSYEQYF. For the CDR3, the DNA is TGCAGCGTTGTTCTATCCTACGAGCAGTACTTC.

The chain joins TRBV6-5 to TRBJ2-2, with 9 bases matching TRBD1. CDR1 is MNHEY, CDR2 SVGAGI, per germline. This CDR3 spans 16 amino acids. The trim removed 2 bases at V and 6 bases at J, leaving 7 bases unmatched. This CDR3 reads CASSYVPGQGSGELFF. CDR3 sequence (DNA): TGTGCCAGCAGTTACGTCCCGGGACAGGGCTCCGGGGAGCTGTTTTTT.

The chain combines TRBV6-5 with TRBJ2-2; TRBD1 matches at 8 bases. Germline CDR1 is MNHEY and CDR2 is SVGAGI. CDR3 length equals 15 residues. J was trimmed by 5 bases and V by 7 bases; bases with no gene match: 9. CDR3 nucleotide sequence: TGTGCCAGCACCGAAGGACAGGGTTGGACCGGGGAGCTGTTTTTT. Translation gives CASTEGQGWTGELFF.

The chain is built from TRBV12-3 or TRBV12-4 and TRBJ1-1; 7 bases align to TRBD1. The CDR3 loop spans 12 amino acids. V shed 6 bases, J shed 11 bases, and the junction held 9 bases outside the gene matches. The CDR3 is CASSFRDSGAFF. CDR3 coding DNA: TGTGCCAGCAGCTTCCGGGACAGCGGGGCTTTCTTT.

This clone was picked up one time. V is TRBV5-1 and J is TRBJ1-1, with 7 bases identical to TRBD1. V lost 6 bases, J lost 1 base, and 6 bases stayed unmatched. The CDR3 runs to 14 residues. The germline V gene has CDR1 SGHRS and CDR2 YFSETQ. CDR3 amino acids: CASTPGQKNTEAFF. DNA for the CDR3: TGCGCCAGCACTCCGGGACAGAAGAACACTGAAGCTTTCTTT.

This chain's CDR3 is CASSLIPGQPYTEAFF. The CDR3 nucleotides read TGCGCCAGCAGCTTGATACCGGGACAGCCTTACACTGAAGCTTTCTTT. The chain has TRBV5-1 and TRBJ1-1, with 7 positions matching TRBD1. The germline CDR1 and CDR2 sequences are SGHRS and YFSETQ. This CDR3 comprises 16 residues. The trim removed 1 base at V and 3 bases at J, leaving 9 bases unmatched.

V gene TRBV30 combines with J gene TRBJ1-5; D gene uncertain. The CDR3 is made up of 15 amino acids. In germline, CDR1 is GTSNPN, CDR2 SVGIG (reference sequence). Trimming shortened V by 1 base and J by 6 bases, and 16 bases separated the two germline ends. The CDR3 DNA sequence: TGTGCCTGGAGTGCCCGAAGAACGGGGTTTCAGCCCCAGCATTTT. Its translation: CAWSARRTGFQPQHF. Based on the CDR3 plus reference TRBV30 and TRBJ1-5, the full variable domain is SQTIHQWPATLVQPVGSPLSLECTVEGTSNPNLYWYRQAAGRGLQLLFYSVGIGQISSEVPQNLSASRPQDRQFILSSKKLLLSDSGFYLCAWSARRTGFQPQHFGDGTRLSIL.

V and J are TRBV24-1 and TRBJ2-5; tentative D call: TRBD2 (6 bases). Between the trimmed V and J ends, which lost 9 bases and 2 bases, there was a span of 21 bases. Germline-derived CDR1 and CDR2 are KGHDR and SFDVKD. This CDR3 is built from 16 residues. The DNA for the CDR3 is TGTGCCACCGCCGACCCCGGGACTGAAGAACAAGAGACCCAGTACTTC. Its protein product is CATADPGTEEQETQYF.

This clone was counted only a few times. The chain couples TRBV5-4 to TRBJ1-2; 9 bases are a match to TRBD1. Looked up from germline, CDR1 is SGHNT and CDR2 is YYREEE (reference sequence). The CDR3 sequence is 15 residues long. With 3 bases clipped from V and 7 bases from J, the junction kept 10 bases outside the gene matches. The CDR3 nucleotides are TGTGCCAGCAGCTCTACCGGGACAGGGCGGGGTGGCTACACCTTC. Its translation is CASSSTGTGRGGYTF.

This chain joins TRBV6-6 and TRBJ2-5; 7 nucleotides align to TRBD1. V was clipped by 6 bases and J by 0 bases; unmatched bases: 4. This CDR3 has 14 residues. Germline loops: CDR1 MNHNY, CDR2 SVGAGI (reference sequence). The CDR3 DNA reads TGTGCCAGCAGCCCGACAGGGAACCAAGAGACCCAGTACTTC. It codes for CASSPTGNQETQYF.

V and J are TRBV18 and TRBJ1-1; 9 nucleotides align to TRBD1. This CDR3 spans 15 amino acids. The germline CDR1 and CDR2 sequences are KGHSH and LQKENI. J lost 7 bases, V lost 0 bases, and 6 bases had no gene match. The CDR3 spells CASSPPDRGVFEAFF. The CDR3 coding sequence is TGTGCCAGCTCACCACCGGACAGGGGCGTTTTTGAAGCTTTCTTT. Based on the CDR3 plus reference TRBV18 and TRBJ1-1, the full variable domain is NAGVMQNPRHLVRRRGQEARLRCSPMKGHSHVYWYRQLPEEGLKFMVYLQKENIIDESGMPKERFSAEFPKEGPSILRIQQVVRGDSAAYFCASSPPDRGVFEAFFGQGTRLTVV.

The V call is TRBV18, the J call TRBJ1-6; TRBD1 might be the D (5 bases). Germline CDR1 KGHSH, CDR2 LQKENI. This CDR3 comprises 14 residues. Trimming stripped 2 bases from V and 7 bases from J, with 9 bases between. The CDR3 DNA reads TGTGCCAGCTCACCATCGGGGGAAAATTCACCCCTCCACTTT. This gives the protein CASSPSGENSPLHF.

This chain joins TRBV30 and TRBJ2-2; D gene unclear. Trimming took 0 bases from V and 2 from J, leaving 7 bases between them. The CDR3 spans 14 residues. Germline CDR1 reads GTSNPN; CDR2 reads SVGIG (reference sequence). Here the CDR3 reads CAWSVQSNTGELFF. CDR3 in DNA: TGTGCCTGGAGTGTGCAGTCCAACACCGGGGAGCTGTTTTTT.

The chain uses TRBV27 and TRBJ1-2, with 8 nucleotides matching TRBD1. Trimming at V came to 3 bases and at J to 5 bases, leaving 11 bases not matched to a gene. Per germline, CDR1 MNHEY and CDR2 SMNVEV (reference sequence). The CDR3 contains 16 residues. The CDR3 nucleotides read TGTGCCAGCAGTTTGATTGCAGGACAGGGCCTATATGGCTACACCTTC. Residues: CASSLIAGQGLYGYTF.